One and the same sample provided the 2 T cell receptor beta chains below, sequenced in a study of OX40 agonist ivuxolimab in advanced cancers. Some clones are missing from TCRdb's copy, which holds only in-frame ones; the method was immunoSEQ multiplex PCR. The sample has tens of thousands of clones, 91% seen once. The sequencing used CD4+ or CD8+ T cells sorted from blood, collected in a trial of the OX40 agonist ivuxolimab. Receptors were obtained from an adult with an advanced solid tumor such as melanoma, head and neck, liver or kidney cancer.

The CDR3 spells CASSRDNQETQYF. The CDR3 region has the DNA TGTGCCAGCTCCCGGGACAACCAAGAGACCCAGTACTTC. The chain links TRBV9 to TRBJ2-5, with a tentative D call TRBD1 (6 bases). This CDR3 comprises 13 residues. Trimming left V 7 bases short and J 0 bases short, with 10 bases between. Germline V gives CDR1 SGDLS, CDR2 YYNGEE.

This chain connects TRBV13 to TRBJ2-3; no reliable D call. Per germline, CDR1 PRHDT and CDR2 FYEKMQ (reference sequence). This CDR3 contains 13 residues. V dropped 1 base and J dropped 2 bases, with 4 bases sitting between them. The CDR3: CASSLEVTDTQYF. CDR3 nucleotides: TGTGCCAGCAGCTTAGAGGTCACAGATACGCAGTATTTT.